The rows below give T cell receptor beta chains drawn from one sample of a study of Graves' ophthalmopathy and Graves' hyperthyroidism. One entry per CDR3 protein results from TCRdb running MiXCR on the multiplex PCR reads. The repertoire holds 680,000 or so distinct CDR3 sequences, with about 24% as singletons. The source material was peripheral blood. The receptors here all came from a woman aged 18-29 years with stable Graves' hyperthyroidism. Some clones in this sample may be carry-over from other donors' samples. CDR3s include the opening cysteine and the closing phenylalanine or tryptophan. D genes are given only for firm matches. Only some rows state a clone size, as once, few, many or a class for expanded clones.

d_gene	abundance	v_gene	j_gene	CDR3aa	CDR3nt
.	many	TRBV9	TRBJ1-3	CASSDRGNTIYF	TGTGCCAGCAGCGATAGGGGAAACACCATATATTTT
.	few	TRBV28	TRBJ1-1	CASSFEGNAFF	TGTGCCAGCAGTTTCGAAGGAAATGCTTTCTTT
.	.	TRBV7-9	TRBJ2-5	CASSSRGGQYQETQYF	TGTGCCAGCAGCTCGAGGGGGGGGCAGTACCAAGAGACCCAGTACTTC
TRBD2	many	TRBV30	TRBJ2-5	CAWGTSGAETQYF	TGTGCCTGGGGTACTAGCGGGGCGGAGACCCAGTACTTC
TRBD1	many	TRBV6-4	TRBJ1-2	CASSEGQGDGYTF	TGTGCCAGCAGTGAGGGACAGGGGGACGGCTACACCTTC
TRBD1	.	TRBV6-5	TRBJ1-2	CASSPHRGGYTF	TGTGCCAGCAGTCCTCACAGGGGCGGCTACACCTTC
.	many	TRBV6-1	TRBJ1-5	CASSPLIGVDSNQPQHF	TGTGCCAGCAGCCCCCTCATAGGGGTAGATAGCAATCAGCCCCAGCATTTT
TRBD1	many	TRBV12-3/TRBV12-4	TRBJ2-7	CASSGGGDRGLYEQYF	TGTGCCAGCAGTGGAGGGGGGGACAGGGGGCTCTACGAGCAGTACTTC
.	few	TRBV3-1	TRBJ1-1	CASSHGGTANTEAFF	TGTGCCAGCAGCCACGGAGGCACGGCGAACACTGAAGCTTTCTTT
TRBD2	few	TRBV2	TRBJ2-4	CASSEVAGVKYF	TGTGCCAGCAGTGAAGTAGCGGGGGTCAAGTACTTC
TRBD2	many	TRBV7-2	TRBJ2-7	CASSPTSGKKQYF	TGTGCCAGCAGCCCGACTAGCGGGAAAAAGCAGTACTTC
.	.	TRBV6-5	TRBJ2-7	CASSYSTASPLPEQYF	TGTGCCAGCAGTTACTCGACCGCCAGTCCTCTGCCCGAGCAGTACTTC
.	many	TRBV29-1	TRBJ1-5	CSVTTGLGQPQHF	TGCAGCGTTACAACAGGGTTAGGTCAGCCCCAGCATTTT
.	many	TRBV6-5	TRBJ2-2	CASSYGSTGELFF	TGTGCCAGCAGTTACGGCAGCACCGGGGAGCTGTTTTTT
.	many	TRBV7-2	TRBJ1-3	CASSLNGPLEGTIYF	TGTGCCAGCAGCTTGAACGGACCACTGGAAGGCACCATATATTTT
.	many	TRBV5-1	TRBJ2-7	CASSSTTGGYEQYF	TGCGCCAGCAGCTCCACAACTGGCGGCTACGAGCAGTACTTC
TRBD2	many	TRBV15	TRBJ2-2	CATSRGGGNTGELFF	TGTGCCACCAGCAGAGGGGGGGGGAACACCGGGGAGCTGTTTTTT
.	many	TRBV11-3	TRBJ1-1	CASSLGSRALNTEAFF	TGTGCCAGCAGCTTAGGAAGTCGGGCGCTGAACACTGAAGCTTTCTTT
TRBD2	.	TRBV12-3/TRBV12-4	TRBJ2-7	CASSGGLAGRYEQYF	TGTGCCAGCAGTGGGGGACTAGCGGGAAGGTACGAGCAGTACTTC
TRBD1	.	TRBV6-1	TRBJ1-5	CASREQGGGNQPQHF	TGTGCCAGCAGAGAACAGGGGGGAGGCAATCAGCCCCAGCATTTT
.	many	TRBV29-1	TRBJ1-1	CSVWGETTEAFF	TGCAGCGTCTGGGGGGAAACGACTGAAGCTTTCTTT
.	.	TRBV6-1	TRBJ1-5	CASSDFRSQGTQHF	TGTGCCAGCAGTGATTTCCGATCTCAGGGAACCCAGCATTTT
TRBD1	many	TRBV6-5	TRBJ1-1	CASSYGTGGRTEAFF	TGTGCCAGCAGTTACGGGACAGGGGGGCGCACTGAAGCTTTCTTT
.	.	TRBV6-5	TRBJ1-2	CASSYLAGGSYGYTF	TGTGCCAGCAGTTATTTGGCGGGGGGCTCCTATGGCTACACCTTC
.	few	TRBV18	TRBJ1-2	CASSPGRENYGYTF	TGTGCCAGCTCACCAGGCAGGGAAAACTATGGCTACACCTTC
TRBD1	few	TRBV28	TRBJ1-2	CASNRRDRPNYGYTF	TGTGCCAGCAATCGAAGGGACAGACCTAACTATGGCTACACCTTC
.	once	TRBV28	TRBJ1-5	CASSSITWVNNQPQHF	TGTGCCAGCAGTTCAATAACCTGGGTGAACAATCAGCCCCAGCATTTT